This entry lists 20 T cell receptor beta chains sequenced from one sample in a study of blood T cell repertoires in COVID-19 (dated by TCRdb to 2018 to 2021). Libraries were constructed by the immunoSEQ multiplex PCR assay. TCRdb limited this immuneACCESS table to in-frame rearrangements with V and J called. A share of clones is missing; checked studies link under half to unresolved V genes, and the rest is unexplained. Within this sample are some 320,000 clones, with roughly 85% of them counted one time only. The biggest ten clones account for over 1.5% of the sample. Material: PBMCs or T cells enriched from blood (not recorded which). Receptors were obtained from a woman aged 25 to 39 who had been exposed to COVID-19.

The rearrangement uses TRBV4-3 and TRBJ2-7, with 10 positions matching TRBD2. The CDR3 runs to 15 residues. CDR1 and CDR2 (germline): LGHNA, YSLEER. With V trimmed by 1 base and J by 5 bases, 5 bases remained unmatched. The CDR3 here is CASSQGLAGAHEQYF. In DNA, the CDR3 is TGCGCCAGCAGCCAAGGACTAGCGGGTGCCCACGAGCAGTACTTC.

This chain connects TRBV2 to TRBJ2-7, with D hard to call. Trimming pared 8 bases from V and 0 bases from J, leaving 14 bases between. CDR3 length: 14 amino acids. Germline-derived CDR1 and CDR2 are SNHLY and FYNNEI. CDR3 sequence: CASRSTESSYEQYF. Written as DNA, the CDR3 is TGTGCCAGCCGATCGACGGAGAGCTCCTACGAGCAGTACTTC.

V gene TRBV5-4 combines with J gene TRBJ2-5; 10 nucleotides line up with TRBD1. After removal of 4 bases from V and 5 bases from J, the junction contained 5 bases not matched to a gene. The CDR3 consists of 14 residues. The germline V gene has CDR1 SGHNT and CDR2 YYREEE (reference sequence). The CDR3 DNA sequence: TGTGCCAGCAGCCCGGGACAGGGGCAGGAGACCCAGTACTTC. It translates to CASSPGQGQETQYF.

The CDR3 loop reads CASSQDLITGGTEAFF. CDR3 DNA: TGTGCCAGCAGCCAAGATTTAATCACAGGGGGCACTGAAGCTTTCTTT. The chain recombines TRBV14 with TRBJ1-1; 8 nucleotides agree with TRBD1. CDR3 size: 16 residues. V trimming: 0 bases; J trimming: 4 bases; junction bases outside the gene matches: 7. Germline CDR1 and CDR2: SGHDN and FVKESK.

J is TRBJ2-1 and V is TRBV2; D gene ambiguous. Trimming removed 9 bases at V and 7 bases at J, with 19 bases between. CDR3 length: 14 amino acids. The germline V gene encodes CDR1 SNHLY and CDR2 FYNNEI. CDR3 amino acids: CASTESRAGNEQFF. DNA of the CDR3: TGTGCCAGTACCGAGAGCAGAGCCGGGAATGAGCAGTTCTTC.

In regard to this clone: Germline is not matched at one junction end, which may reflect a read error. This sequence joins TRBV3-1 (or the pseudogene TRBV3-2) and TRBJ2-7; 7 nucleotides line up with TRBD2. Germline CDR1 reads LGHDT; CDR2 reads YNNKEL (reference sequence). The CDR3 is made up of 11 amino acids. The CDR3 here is CASSLGGTIFF. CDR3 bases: TGTGCCAGCAGCCTTGGCGGGACTATTTTCTTC.

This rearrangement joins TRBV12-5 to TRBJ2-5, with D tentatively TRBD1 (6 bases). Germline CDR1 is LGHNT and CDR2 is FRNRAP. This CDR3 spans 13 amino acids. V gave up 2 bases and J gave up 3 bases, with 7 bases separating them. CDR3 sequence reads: CASGLNREETQYF. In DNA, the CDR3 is TGTGCTAGTGGTTTGAACAGGGAAGAGACCCAGTACTTC.

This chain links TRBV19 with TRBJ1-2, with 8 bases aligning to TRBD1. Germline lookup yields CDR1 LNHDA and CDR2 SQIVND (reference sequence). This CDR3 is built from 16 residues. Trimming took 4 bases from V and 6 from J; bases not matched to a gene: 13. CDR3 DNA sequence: TGTGCCAGTAGTACCCCTCGGACAGGGTTTGGTAATGGCTACACCTTC. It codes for CASSTPRTGFGNGYTF.

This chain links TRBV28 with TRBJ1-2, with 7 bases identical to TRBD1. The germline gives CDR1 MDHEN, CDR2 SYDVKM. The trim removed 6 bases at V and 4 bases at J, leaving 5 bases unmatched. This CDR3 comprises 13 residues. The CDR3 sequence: CASRLTGTYGYTF. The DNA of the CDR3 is TGTGCCAGCAGGCTGACAGGGACCTATGGCTACACCTTC.

The DNA for the CDR3 is TGTGCCAGCAGCGTGACAGGGTTAACGGTCTACACCTTC. It specifies CASSVTGLTVYTF. The V call is TRBV2, the J call TRBJ1-2; TRBD1 aligns across 7 bases. CDR3 length equals 13 residues. Germline CDR1 and CDR2: SNHLY and FYNNEI. Trimming took 6 bases from V and 10 from J; bases not matched to a gene: 11. The variable domain in full, completed from reference TRBV2 and TRBJ1-2, reads EPEVTQTPSHQVTQMGQEVILRCVPISNHLYFYWYRQILGQKVEFLVSFYNNEISEKSEIFDDQFSVERPDGSNFTLKIRSTKLEDSAMYFCASSVTGLTVYTFGSGTRLTVV.

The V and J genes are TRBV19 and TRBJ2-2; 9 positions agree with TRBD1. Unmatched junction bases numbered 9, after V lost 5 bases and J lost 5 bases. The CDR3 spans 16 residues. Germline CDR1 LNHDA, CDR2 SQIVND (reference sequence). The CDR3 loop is CASSPRQGDGTGELFF. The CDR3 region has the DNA TGTGCCAGTAGTCCGCGACAGGGGGACGGAACCGGGGAGCTGTTTTTT. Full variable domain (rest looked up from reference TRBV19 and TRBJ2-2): DGGITQSPKYLFRKEGQNVTLSCEQNLNHDAMYWYRQDPGQGLRLIYYSQIVNDFQKGDIAEGYSVSREKKESFPLTVTSAQKNPTAFYLCASSPRQGDGTGELFFGEGSRLTVL.

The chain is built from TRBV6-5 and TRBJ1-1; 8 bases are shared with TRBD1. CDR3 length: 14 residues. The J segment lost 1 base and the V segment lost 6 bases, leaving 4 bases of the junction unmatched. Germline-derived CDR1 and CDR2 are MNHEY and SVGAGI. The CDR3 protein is CASRVGQANTEAFF. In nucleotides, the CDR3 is TGTGCCAGCAGAGTGGGACAGGCGAACACTGAAGCTTTCTTT.

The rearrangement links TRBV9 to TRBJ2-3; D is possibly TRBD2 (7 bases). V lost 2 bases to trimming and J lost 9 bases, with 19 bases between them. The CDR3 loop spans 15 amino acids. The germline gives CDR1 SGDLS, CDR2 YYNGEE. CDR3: CASSVTFGEGGTQYF. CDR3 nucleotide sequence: TGTGCCAGCAGCGTCACCTTCGGGGAGGGGGGCACGCAGTATTTT.

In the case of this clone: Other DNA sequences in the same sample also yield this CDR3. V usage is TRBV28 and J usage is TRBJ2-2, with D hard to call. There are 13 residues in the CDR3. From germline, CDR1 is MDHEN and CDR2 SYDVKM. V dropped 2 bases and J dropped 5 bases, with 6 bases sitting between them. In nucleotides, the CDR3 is TGTGCCAGCAGTTTACCAGGTACCGGGGAGCTGTTTTTT. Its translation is CASSLPGTGELFF.

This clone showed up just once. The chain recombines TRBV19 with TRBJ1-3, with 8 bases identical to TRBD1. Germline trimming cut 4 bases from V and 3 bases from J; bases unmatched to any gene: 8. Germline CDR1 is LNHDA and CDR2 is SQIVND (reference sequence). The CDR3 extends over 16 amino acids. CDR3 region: CASSTLKGQGGNTIYF. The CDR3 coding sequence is TGTGCCAGTAGTACCCTCAAAGGACAGGGTGGAAACACCATATATTTT. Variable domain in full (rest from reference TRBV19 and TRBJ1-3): DGGITQSPKYLFRKEGQNVTLSCEQNLNHDAMYWYRQDPGQGLRLIYYSQIVNDFQKGDIAEGYSVSREKKESFPLTVTSAQKNPTAFYLCASSTLKGQGGNTIYFGEGSWLTVV.

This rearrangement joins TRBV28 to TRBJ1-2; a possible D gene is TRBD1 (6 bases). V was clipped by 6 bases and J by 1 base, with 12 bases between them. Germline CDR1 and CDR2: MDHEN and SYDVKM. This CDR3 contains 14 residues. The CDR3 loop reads CASSPGQLNYGYTF. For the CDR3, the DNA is TGTGCCAGCAGCCCTGGACAGCTTAACTATGGCTACACCTTC.

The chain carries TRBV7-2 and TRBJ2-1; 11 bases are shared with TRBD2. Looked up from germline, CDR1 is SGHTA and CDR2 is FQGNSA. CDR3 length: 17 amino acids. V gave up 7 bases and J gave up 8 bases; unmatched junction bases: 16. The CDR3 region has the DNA TGTGCCAGCACCCCGATGTGGGGTAGCGGGGGGGCTTATGAGCAGTTCTTC. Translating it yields CASTPMWGSGGAYEQFF.

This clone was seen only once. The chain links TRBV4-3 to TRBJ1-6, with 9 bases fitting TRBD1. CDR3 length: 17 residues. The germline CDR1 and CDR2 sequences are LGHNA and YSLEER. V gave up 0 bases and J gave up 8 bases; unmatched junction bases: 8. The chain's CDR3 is CASSQDPPGTGHSPLHF. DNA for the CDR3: TGCGCCAGCAGCCAAGATCCCCCGGGGACAGGGCATTCACCCCTCCACTTT.

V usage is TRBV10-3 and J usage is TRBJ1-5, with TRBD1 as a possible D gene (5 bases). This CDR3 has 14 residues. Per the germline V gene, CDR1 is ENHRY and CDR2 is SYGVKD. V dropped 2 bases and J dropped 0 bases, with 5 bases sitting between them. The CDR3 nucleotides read TGTGCCATCAGTGAGGGGGCTAGCAATCAGCCCCAGCATTTT. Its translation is CAISEGASNQPQHF.

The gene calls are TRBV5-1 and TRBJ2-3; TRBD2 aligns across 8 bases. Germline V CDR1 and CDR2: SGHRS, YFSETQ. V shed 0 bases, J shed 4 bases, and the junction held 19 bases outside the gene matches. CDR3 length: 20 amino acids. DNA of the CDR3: TGCGCCAGCAGCTTGGCCGGTCGGCGGGGGGCAGCATCGACTTCAGATACGCAGTATTTT. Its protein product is CASSLAGRRGAASTSDTQYF.